These T cell receptor beta chains were read from a single sample in a study of patients and donors after allogeneic stem cell transplantation. TCRdb itself ran the RT-PCR reads through MiXCR, one entry per CDR3 protein. The sample has 24,000 or so distinct CDR3 sequences, 25% to 35% seen once. Input material: blood, either unsorted or a sorted T cell fraction (not recorded which). The receptors derive from a human donor who was either an allogeneic HSCT recipient or a stem cell or donor lymphocyte infusion donor (not recorded which). It is not recorded whose cells these are; they may come from a transplant donor. The CDR3 runs from the conserved cysteine through the conserved F or W. Each record gives: J gene, clone size, V gene, CDR3 length, CDR3 protein. Part of the rows lack a size; the others show once, few, many or a class for expanded clones.

TRBJ2-6	once	TRBV5-1	15	CASSLESSGANVLTF
TRBJ1-5	.	TRBV6-4	13	CASSEQGGQPQHF
TRBJ1-1	few	TRBV6-6	14	CASSYGHANTEAFF
TRBJ1-1	many	TRBV12-3/TRBV12-4	10	CASRQGEAFF
TRBJ1-2	.	TRBV7-3	15	CTSSLTRTGAGGYTF
TRBJ1-1	.	TRBV14	14	CASSQEQAGTEAFF
TRBJ1-6	.	TRBV28	15	CASSLGGAYNSPLHF
TRBJ1-1	.	TRBV7-3	14	CASSPGAPNTEAFF
TRBJ2-7	.	TRBV28	14	CASSFNRYPYEQYF
TRBJ2-7	few	TRBV14	15	CASSQAPGGPYEQYF